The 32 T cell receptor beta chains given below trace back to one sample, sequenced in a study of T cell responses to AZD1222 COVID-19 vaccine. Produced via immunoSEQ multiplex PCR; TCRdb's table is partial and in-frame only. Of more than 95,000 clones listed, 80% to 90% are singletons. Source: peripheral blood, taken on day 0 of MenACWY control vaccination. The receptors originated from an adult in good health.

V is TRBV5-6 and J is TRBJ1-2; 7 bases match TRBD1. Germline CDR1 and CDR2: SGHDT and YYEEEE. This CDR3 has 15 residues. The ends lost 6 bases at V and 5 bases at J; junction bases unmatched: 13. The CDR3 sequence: CASIPPRDRIYGYTF. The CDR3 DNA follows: TGTGCCAGCATCCCCCCCCGGGACAGAATATATGGCTACACCTTC. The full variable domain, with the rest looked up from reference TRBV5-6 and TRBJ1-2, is DAGVTQSPTHLIKTRGQQVTLRCSPKSGHDTVSWYQQALGQGPQFIFQYYEEEERQRGNFPDRFSGHQFPNYSSELNVNALLLGDSALYLCASIPPRDRIYGYTFGSGTRLTVV.

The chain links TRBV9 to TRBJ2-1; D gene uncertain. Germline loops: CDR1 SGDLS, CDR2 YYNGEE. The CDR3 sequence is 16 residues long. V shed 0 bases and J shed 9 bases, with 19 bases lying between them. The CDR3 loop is CASSVDVGPPPGEQFF. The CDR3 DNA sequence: TGTGCCAGCAGCGTAGATGTCGGGCCTCCACCGGGTGAGCAGTTCTTC.

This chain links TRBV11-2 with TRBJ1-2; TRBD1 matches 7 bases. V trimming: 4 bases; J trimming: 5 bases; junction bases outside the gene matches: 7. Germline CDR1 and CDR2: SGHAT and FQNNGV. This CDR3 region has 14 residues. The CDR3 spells CASSSQGRGYGYTF. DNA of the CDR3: TGTGCCAGCAGCTCACAGGGGAGAGGGTATGGCTACACCTTC.

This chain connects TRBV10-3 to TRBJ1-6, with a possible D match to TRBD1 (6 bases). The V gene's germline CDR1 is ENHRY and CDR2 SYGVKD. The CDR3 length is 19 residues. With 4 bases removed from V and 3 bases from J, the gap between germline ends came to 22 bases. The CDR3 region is CAISAQGLYTQGYNSPLHF. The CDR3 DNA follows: TGTGCCATCAGTGCACAGGGTTTATACACCCAAGGCTATAATTCACCCCTCCACTTT.

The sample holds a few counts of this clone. In DNA form, the CDR3 reads TGTGCCAGCTCAAGCCGGGACAGGGTTTACGAGCAGTACTTC. This sequence encodes CASSSRDRVYEQYF. The chain couples TRBV18 to TRBJ2-7, with 9 bases that match TRBD1. CDR1 is KGHSH, CDR2 LQKENI, per germline. This CDR3 has 14 amino acids. The V and J ends lost 5 bases and 4 bases, in that order; junction bases with no gene match: 6.

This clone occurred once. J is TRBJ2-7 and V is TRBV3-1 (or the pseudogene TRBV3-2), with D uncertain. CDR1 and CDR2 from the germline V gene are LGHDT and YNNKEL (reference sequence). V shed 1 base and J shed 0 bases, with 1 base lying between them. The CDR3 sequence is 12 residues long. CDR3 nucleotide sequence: TGTGCCAGCAGCCAAGTCTCCTACGAGCAGTACTTC. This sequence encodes CASSQVSYEQYF.

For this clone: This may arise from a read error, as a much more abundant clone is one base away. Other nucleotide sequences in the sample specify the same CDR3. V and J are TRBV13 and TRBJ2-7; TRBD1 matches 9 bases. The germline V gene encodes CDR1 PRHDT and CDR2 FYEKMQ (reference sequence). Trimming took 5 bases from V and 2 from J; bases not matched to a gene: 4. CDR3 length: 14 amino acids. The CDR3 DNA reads TGTGCCAGCAGCCCTAGACAGGGGGCCTACGAGCAGTACTTC. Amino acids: CASSPRQGAYEQYF.

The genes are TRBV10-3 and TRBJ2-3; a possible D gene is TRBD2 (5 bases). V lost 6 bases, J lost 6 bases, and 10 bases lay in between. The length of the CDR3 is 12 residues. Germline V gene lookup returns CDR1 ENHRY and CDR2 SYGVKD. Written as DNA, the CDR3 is TGTGCCATCAGCTTGGAGGCGGATACGCAGTATTTT. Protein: CAISLEADTQYF.

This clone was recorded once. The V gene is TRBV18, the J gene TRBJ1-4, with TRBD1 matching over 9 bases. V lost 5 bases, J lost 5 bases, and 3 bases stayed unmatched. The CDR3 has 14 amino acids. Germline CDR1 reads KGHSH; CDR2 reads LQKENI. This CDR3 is CASSSGQGNEKLFF. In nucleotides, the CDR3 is TGTGCCAGCTCATCGGGACAGGGAAATGAAAAACTGTTTTTT.

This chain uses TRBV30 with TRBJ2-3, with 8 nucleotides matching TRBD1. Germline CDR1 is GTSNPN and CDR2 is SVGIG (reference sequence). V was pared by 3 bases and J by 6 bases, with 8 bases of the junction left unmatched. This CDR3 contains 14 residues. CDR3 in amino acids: CAWRKQGALDTQYF. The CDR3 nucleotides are TGTGCCTGGAGAAAGCAGGGGGCGCTTGATACGCAGTATTTT.

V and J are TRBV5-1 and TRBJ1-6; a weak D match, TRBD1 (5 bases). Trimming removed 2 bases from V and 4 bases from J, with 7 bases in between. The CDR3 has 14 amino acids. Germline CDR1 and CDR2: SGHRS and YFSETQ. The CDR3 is CASSFGGYNSPLHF. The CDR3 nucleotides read TGCGCCAGCAGCTTTGGGGGTTATAATTCACCCCTCCACTTT.

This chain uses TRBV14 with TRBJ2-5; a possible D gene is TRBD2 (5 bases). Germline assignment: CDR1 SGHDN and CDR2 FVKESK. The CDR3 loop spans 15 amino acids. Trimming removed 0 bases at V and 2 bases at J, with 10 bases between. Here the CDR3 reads CASSQERRVQETQYF. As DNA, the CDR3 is TGTGCCAGCAGCCAAGAGAGGCGGGTGCAAGAGACCCAGTACTTC.

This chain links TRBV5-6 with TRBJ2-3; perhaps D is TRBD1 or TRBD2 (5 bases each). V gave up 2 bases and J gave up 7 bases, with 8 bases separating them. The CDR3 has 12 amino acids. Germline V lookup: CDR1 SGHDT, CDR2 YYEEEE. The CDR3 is CASSLGTHTQYF. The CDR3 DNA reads TGTGCCAGCAGCTTAGGGACCCATACGCAGTATTTT.

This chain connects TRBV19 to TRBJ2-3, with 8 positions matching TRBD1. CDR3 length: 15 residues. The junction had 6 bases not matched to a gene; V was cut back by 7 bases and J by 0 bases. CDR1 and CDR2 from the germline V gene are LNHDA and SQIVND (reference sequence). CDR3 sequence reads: CASTTGVQSTDTQYF. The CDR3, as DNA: TGTGCCAGTACGACAGGGGTTCAAAGCACAGATACGCAGTATTTT.

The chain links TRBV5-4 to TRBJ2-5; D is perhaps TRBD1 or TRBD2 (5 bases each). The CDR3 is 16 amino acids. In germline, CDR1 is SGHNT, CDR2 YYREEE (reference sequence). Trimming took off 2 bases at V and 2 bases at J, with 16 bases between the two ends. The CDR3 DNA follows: TGTGCCAGCAGCTTTTGGGGACCAAGGCTACAAGAGACCCAGTACTTC. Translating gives CASSFWGPRLQETQYF.

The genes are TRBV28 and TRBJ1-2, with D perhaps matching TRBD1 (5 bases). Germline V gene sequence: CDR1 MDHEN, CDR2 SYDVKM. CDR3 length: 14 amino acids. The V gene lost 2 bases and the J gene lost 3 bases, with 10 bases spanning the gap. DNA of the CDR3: TGTGCCAGCAGTTTAAGACAGTTAGACTATGGCTACACCTTC. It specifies CASSLRQLDYGYTF.

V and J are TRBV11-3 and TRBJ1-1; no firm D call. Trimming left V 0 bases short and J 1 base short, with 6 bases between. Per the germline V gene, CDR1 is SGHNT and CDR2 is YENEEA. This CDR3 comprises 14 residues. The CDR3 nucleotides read TGTGCCAGCAGCTTAGATGGTGGGAACACTGAAGCTTTCTTT. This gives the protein CASSLDGGNTEAFF.

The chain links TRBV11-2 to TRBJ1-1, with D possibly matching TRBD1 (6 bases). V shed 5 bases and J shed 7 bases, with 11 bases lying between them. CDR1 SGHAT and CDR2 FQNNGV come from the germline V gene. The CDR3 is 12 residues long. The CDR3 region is CASSLRTVEAFF. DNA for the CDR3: TGTGCCAGCAGCCTCCGGACAGTTGAAGCTTTCTTT.

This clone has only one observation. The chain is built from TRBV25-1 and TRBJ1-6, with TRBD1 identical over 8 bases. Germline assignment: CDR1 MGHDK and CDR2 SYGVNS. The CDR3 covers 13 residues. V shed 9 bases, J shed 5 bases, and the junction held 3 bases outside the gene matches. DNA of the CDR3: TGTGCCAGAAAGACAGGGGATAATTCACCCCTCCACTTT. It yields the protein CARKTGDNSPLHF.

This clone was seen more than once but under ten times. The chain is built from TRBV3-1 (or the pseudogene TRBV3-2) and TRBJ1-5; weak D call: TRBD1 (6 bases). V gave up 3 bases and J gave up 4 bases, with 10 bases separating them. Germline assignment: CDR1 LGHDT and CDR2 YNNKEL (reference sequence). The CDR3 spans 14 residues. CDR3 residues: CASSHPGVNQPQHF. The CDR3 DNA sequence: TGTGCCAGCAGCCATCCAGGGGTTAATCAGCCCCAGCATTTT.

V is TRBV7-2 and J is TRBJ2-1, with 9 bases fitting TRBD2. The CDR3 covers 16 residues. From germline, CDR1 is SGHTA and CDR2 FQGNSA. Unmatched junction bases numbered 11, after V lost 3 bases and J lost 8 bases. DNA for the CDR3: TGTGCCAGCAGCTTCTCCCTGGGCGGGGGGGCCCATGAGCAGTTCTTC. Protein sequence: CASSFSLGGGAHEQFF.

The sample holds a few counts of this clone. CDR3 coding DNA: TGTGCCAGCAGCCCCGGACAGGGGCGCCAGTTAGCTAACTATGGCTACACCTTC. It is translated as CASSPGQGRQLANYGYTF. This chain joins TRBV7-9 and TRBJ1-2; 9 nucleotides match TRBD1. The CDR3 runs 18 residues. Germline loops: CDR1 SEHNR, CDR2 FQNEAQ (reference sequence). The V and J ends lost 5 bases and 0 bases, in that order; junction bases with no gene match: 13. The complete variable domain, with remaining parts taken from reference TRBV7-9 and TRBJ1-2, reads DTGVSQNPRHKITKRGQNVTFRCDPISEHNRLYWYRQTLGQGPEFLTYFQNEAQLEKSRLLSDRFSAERPKGSFSTLEIQRTEQGDSAMYLCASSPGQGRQLANYGYTFGSGTRLTVV.

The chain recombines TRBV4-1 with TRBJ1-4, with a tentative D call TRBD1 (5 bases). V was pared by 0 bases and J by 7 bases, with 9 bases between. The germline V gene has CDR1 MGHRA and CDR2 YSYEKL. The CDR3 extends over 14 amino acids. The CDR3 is CASSQEAGREKLFF. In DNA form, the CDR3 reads TGCGCCAGCAGCCAAGAAGCAGGGCGTGAAAAACTGTTTTTT.

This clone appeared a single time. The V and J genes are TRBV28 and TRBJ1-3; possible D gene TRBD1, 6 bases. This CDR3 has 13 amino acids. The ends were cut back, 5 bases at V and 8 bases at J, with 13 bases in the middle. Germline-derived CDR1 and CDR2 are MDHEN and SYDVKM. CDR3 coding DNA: TGTGCCAGCAGTCACACAGGGACCGACACCATATATTTT. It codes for CASSHTGTDTIYF.

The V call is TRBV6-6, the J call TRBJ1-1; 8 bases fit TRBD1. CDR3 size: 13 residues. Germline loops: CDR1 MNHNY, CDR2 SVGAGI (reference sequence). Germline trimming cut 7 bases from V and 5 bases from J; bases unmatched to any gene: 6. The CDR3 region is CASNLQGGTEAFF. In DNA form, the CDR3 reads TGTGCCAGCAATTTACAGGGGGGAACTGAAGCTTTCTTT.

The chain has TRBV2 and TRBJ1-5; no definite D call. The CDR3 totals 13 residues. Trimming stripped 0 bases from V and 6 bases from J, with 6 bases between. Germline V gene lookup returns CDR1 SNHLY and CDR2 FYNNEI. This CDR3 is CASSEAESQPQHF. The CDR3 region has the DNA TGTGCCAGCAGTGAAGCGGAAAGTCAGCCCCAGCATTTT.

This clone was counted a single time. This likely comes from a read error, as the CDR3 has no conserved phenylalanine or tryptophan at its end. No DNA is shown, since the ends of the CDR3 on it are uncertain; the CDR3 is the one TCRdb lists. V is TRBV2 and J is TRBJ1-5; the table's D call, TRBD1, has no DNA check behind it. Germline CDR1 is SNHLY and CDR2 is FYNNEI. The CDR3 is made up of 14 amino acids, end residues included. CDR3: CASSDTQLTGPPWL.

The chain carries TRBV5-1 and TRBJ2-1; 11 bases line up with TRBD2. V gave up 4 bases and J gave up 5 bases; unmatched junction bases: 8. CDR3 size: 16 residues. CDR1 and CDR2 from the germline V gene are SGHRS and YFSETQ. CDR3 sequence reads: CASSASSGGAHNEQFF. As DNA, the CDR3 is TGCGCCAGCAGCGCCAGTAGCGGGGGGGCCCACAATGAGCAGTTCTTC.

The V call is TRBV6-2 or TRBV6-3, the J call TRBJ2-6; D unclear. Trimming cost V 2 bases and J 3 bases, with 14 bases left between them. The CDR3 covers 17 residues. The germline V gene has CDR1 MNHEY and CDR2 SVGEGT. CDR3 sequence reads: CASSYLVPGSGANVLTF. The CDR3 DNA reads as TGTGCCAGCAGTTACCTCGTCCCGGGCAGTGGGGCCAACGTCCTGACTTTC.

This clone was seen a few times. The CDR3 region has the DNA TGTGCCAGCAGCAGGGGGCCAGATACGCAGTATTTT. Translated: CASSRGPDTQYF. The V gene is TRBV7-6, the J gene TRBJ2-3, with 7 bases aligning to TRBD1. This CDR3 has 12 amino acids. The germline V gene encodes CDR1 SGHVS and CDR2 FNYEAQ. The ends lost 5 bases at V and 4 bases at J; junction bases unmatched: 0.

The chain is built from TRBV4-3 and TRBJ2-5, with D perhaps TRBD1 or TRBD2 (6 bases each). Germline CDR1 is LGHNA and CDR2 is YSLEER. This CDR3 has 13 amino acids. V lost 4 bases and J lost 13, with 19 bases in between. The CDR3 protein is CASSPSRGHRLYF. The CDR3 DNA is TGCGCCAGCAGCCCGTCGCGGGGACATCGTTTGTACTTC.

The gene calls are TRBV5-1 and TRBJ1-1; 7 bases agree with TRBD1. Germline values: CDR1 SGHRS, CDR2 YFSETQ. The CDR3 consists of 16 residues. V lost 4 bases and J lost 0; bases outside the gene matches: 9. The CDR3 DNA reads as TGCGCCAGCAGCCCAGGAGGGGGCGACCTGAACACTGAAGCTTTCTTT. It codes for CASSPGGGDLNTEAFF. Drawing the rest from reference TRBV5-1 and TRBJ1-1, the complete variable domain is KAGVTQTPRYLIKTRGQQVTLSCSPISGHRSVSWYQQTPGQGLQFLFEYFSETQRNKGNFPGRFSGRQFSNSRSEMNVSTLELGDSALYLCASSPGGGDLNTEAFFGQGTRLTVV.